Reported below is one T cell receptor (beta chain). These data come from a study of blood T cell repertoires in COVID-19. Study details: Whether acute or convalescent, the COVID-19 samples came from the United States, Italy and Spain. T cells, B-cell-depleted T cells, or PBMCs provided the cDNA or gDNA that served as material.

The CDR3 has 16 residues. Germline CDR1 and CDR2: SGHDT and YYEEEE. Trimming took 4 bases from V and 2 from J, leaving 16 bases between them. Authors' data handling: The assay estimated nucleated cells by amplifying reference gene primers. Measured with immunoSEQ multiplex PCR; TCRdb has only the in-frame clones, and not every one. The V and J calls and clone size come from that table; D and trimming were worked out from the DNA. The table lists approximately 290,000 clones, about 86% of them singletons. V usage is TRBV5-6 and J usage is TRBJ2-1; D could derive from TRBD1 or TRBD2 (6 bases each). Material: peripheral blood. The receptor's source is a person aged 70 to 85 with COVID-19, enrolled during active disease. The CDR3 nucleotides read TGTGCCAGCAGCCTGGGGGGACACCCAGCCTACAATGAGCAGTTCTTC. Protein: CASSLGGHPAYNEQFF.